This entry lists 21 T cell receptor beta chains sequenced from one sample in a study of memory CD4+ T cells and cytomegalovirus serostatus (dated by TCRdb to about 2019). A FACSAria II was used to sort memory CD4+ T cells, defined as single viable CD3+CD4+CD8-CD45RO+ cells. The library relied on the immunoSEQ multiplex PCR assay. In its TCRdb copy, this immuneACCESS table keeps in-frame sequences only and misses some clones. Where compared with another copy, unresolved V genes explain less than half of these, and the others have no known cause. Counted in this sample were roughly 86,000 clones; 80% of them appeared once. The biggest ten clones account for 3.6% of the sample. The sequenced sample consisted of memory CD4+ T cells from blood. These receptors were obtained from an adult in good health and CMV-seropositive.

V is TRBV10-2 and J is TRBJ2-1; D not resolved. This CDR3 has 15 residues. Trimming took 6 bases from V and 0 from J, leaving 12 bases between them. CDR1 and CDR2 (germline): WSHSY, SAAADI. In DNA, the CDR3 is TGCGCCAGCAGGGAAATCTGGAGCTCCTACAATGAGCAGTTCTTC. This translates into CASREIWSSYNEQFF.

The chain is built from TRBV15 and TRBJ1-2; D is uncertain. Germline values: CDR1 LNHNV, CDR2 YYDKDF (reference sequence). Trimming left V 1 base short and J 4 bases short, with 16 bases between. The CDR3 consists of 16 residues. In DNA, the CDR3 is TGTGCCACCAGCAGAGTCGGAGATGAACTAGGCTATGGCTACACCTTC. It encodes CATSRVGDELGYGYTF.

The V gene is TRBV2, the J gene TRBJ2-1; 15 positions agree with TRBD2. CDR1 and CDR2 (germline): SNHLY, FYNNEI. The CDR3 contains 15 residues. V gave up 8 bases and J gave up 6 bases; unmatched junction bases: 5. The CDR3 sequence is CASLGTSGRINEQFF. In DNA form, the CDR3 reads TGTGCCAGCCTCGGGACTAGCGGGAGGATCAATGAGCAGTTCTTC.

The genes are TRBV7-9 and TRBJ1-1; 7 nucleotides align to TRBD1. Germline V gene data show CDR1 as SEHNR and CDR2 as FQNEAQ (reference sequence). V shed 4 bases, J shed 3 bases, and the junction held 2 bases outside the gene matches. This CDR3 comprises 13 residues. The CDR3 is CASSSQGYTEAFF. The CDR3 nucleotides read TGTGCCAGCAGCTCACAGGGGTACACTGAAGCTTTCTTT.

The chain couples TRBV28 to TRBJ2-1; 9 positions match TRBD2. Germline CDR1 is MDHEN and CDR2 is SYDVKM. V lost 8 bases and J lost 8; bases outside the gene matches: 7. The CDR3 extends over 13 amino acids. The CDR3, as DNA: TGTGCCAGCGGTAGCGGGAGCCTCGATGAGCAGTTCTTC. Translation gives CASGSGSLDEQFF. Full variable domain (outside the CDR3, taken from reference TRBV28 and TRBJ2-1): DVKVTQSSRYLVKRTGEKVFLECVQDMDHENMFWYRQDPGLGLRLIYFSYDVKMKEKGDIPEGYSVSREKKERFSLILESASTNQTSMYLCASGSGSLDEQFFGPGTRLTVL.

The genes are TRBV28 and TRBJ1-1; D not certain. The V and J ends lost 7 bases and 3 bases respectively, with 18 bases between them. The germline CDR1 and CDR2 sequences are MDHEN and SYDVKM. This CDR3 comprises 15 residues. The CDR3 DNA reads TGTGCCAGCACCCCCATCGAAGGGTTGGACACTGAAGCTTTCTTT. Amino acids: CASTPIEGLDTEAFF.

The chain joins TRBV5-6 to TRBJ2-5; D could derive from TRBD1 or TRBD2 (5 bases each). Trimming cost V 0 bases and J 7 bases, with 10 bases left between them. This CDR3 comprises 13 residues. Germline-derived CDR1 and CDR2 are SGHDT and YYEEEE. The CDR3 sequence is CASSLEGGGTQYF. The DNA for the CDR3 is TGTGCCAGCAGCTTGGAAGGTGGGGGGACCCAGTACTTC.

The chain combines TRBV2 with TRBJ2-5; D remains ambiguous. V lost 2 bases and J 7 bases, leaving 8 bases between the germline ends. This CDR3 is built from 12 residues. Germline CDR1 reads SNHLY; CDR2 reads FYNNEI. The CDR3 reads CASSERSGTQYF. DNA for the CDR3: TGTGCCAGCAGTGAACGTTCCGGGACCCAGTACTTC.

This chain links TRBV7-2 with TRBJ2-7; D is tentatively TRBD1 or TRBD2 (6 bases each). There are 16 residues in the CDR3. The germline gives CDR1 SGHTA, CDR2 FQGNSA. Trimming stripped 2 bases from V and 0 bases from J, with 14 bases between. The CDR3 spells CASSLRGRPASYEQYF. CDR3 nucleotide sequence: TGTGCCAGCAGCTTACGGGGGCGGCCCGCCTCCTACGAGCAGTACTTC.

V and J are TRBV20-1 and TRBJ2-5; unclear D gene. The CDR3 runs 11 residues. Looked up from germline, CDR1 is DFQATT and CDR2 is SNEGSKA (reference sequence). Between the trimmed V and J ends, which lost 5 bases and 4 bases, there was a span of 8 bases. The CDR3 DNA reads TGCAGTGCTTCCCTTGGAGAGACCCAGTACTTC. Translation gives CSASLGETQYF.

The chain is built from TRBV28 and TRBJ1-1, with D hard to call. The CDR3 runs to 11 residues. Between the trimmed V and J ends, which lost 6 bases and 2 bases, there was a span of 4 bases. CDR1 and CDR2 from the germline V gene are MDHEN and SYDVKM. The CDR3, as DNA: TGTGCCAGCAGAACTAACACTGAAGCTTTCTTT. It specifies CASRTNTEAFF.

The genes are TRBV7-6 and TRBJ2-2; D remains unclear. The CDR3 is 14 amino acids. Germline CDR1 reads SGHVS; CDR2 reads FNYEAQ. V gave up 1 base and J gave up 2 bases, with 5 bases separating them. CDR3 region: CASSLGANTGELFF. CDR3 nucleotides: TGTGCCAGCAGCTTAGGGGCAAACACCGGGGAGCTGTTTTTT.

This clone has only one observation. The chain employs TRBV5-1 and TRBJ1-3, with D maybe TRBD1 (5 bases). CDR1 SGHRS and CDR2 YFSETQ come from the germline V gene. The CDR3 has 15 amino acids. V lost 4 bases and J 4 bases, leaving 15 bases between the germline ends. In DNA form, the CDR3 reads TGCGCCAGCAGCGGCCAGTCTGGGGCCGGAAACACCATATATTTT. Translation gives CASSGQSGAGNTIYF.

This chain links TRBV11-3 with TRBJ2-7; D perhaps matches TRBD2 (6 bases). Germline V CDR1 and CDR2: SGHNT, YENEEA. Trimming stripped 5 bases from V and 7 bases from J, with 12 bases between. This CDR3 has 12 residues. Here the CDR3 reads CASSGRGGEQYF. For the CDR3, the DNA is TGTGCCAGCAGCGGCCGAGGAGGGGAGCAGTACTTC.

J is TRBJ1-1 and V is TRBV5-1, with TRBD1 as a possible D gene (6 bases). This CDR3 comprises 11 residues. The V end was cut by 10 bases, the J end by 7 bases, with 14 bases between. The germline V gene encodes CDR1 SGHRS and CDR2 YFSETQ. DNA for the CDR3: TGCGCCTCCCGACAGGATAATGAAGCTTTCTTT. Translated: CASRQDNEAFF.

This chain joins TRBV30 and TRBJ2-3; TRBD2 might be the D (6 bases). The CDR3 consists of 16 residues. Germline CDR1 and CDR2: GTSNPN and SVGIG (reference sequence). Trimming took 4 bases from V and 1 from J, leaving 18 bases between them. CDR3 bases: TGTGCCTGGACAAGCGGGCCGTCTCCGCGCACAGATACGCAGTATTTT. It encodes CAWTSGPSPRTDTQYF.

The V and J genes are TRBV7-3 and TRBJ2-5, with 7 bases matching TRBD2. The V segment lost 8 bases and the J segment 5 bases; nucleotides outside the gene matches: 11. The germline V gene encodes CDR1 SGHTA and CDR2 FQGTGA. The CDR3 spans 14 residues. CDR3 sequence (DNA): TGTGCCAGCTCAGCGGGATCGAGTAGGGAGACCCAGTACTTC. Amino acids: CASSAGSSRETQYF.

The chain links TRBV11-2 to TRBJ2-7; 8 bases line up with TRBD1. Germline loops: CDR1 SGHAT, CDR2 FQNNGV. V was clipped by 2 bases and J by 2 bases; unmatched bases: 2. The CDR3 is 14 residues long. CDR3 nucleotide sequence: TGTGCCAGCAGCTTACAGGGGGCGGCCTACGAGCAGTACTTC. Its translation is CASSLQGAAYEQYF.

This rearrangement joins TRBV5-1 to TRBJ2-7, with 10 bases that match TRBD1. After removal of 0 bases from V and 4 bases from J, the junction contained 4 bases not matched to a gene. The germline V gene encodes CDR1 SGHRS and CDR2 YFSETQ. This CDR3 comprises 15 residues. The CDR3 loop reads CASSLGGQGFYEQYF. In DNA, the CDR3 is TGCGCCAGCAGCTTGGGGGGACAGGGGTTTTACGAGCAGTACTTC.

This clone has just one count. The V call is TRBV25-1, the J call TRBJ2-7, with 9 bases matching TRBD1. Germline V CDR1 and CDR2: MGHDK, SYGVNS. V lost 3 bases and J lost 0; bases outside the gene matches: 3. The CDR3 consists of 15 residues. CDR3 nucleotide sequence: TGTGCCAGCAGTGACCCGGGACAGGGCTCCTACGAGCAGTACTTC. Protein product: CASSDPGQGSYEQYF.

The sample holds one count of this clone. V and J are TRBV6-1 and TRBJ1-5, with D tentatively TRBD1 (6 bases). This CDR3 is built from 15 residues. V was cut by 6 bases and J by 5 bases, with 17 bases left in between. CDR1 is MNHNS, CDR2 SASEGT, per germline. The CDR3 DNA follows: TGTGCCAGCAGCGTAGGGGGGGCCATTTATCAGCCCCAGCATTTT. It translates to CASSVGGAIYQPQHF.